This TCR beta chain came from a study of T-cell reconstitution after alpha-beta-depleted transplantation in children. General observations from the study: As was reported, about two months after transplant, alpha-beta T cells came from several hundred expanded graft clones. The authors attributed T-cell counts and diversity one year after transplant mostly to newly produced T cells. The study traced high day-60 TCRbeta diversity in some patients to surviving recipient T cells and thymic progenitors.

This clonotype has just a few counts. Its matching antigen is unknown. Unique molecular identifiers were built into the TCRbeta library. TCRdb processed the PCR reads anew with MiXCR; each CDR3 protein has one entry. The sample includes about 220,000 distinct CDR3 sequences, about 15% seen only once; the top ten take just under 45%. This TCR was sampled from a male patient under 10 years old who had a stem cell transplant for acute lymphoblastic leukemia, so the T cells may come from the graft donor. The sequencing used PBMCs, mostly from graft donor cells, collected 360 days after TCRalphabeta/CD19-depleted stem cell transplant.

The DNA of the CDR3 is TGTGCCAGCAGTTTATATCGGGGACCCACCTACAATGAGCAGTTCTTC. Amino acid sequence: CASSLYRGPTYNEQFF. The chain couples TRBV27 to TRBJ2-1; D possibly matches TRBD1 or TRBD2 (5 bases each). Germline-derived CDR1 and CDR2 are MNHEY and SMNVEV (reference sequence). V lost 1 base and J 2 bases, leaving 12 bases between the germline ends. The CDR3 loop spans 16 amino acids.